The 20 T cell receptor beta chains in this list originate from one sample, sequenced in a study of response to subunit inactivated influenza vaccine. Via MiXCR, TCRdb re-called the RT-PCR reads, giving one row per CDR3 protein. Of about 500,000 distinct CDR3 sequences listed, about 15% are singletons. The sequenced sample was CD4+ T cells sorted from PBMCs, obtained around 25 months after vaccination. The receptor set was obtained from a man aged 50 to 69 who received an inactivated influenza vaccine.

The rearrangement joins TRBV7-3 to TRBJ2-1; TRBD1 might be the D (6 bases). Trimming took off 1 base at V and 9 bases at J, with 13 bases between the two ends. CDR3 size: 14 residues. Germline CDR1 reads SGHTA; CDR2 reads FQGTGA. Here the CDR3 reads CASSLKQGLGEQFF. CDR3 DNA: TGTGCCAGCAGCTTAAAGCAGGGGCTGGGTGAGCAGTTCTTC.

J is TRBJ2-1 and V is TRBV7-2; tentatively, D is TRBD1 (5 bases). The V end lost 1 base, the J end lost 9 bases, and 10 bases lay between the germline ends. From germline, CDR1 is SGHTA and CDR2 FQGNSA. This CDR3 spans 13 amino acids. CDR3 DNA: TGTGCCAGCAGCTTAGTTGGGGCCGTTGAGCAGTTCTTC. This codes for CASSLVGAVEQFF. Full variable domain (missing parts from reference TRBV7-2 and TRBJ2-1): GAGVSQSPSNKVTEKGKDVELRCDPISGHTALYWYRQSLGQGLEFLIYFQGNSAPDKSGLPSDRFSAERTGGSVSTLTIQRTQQEDSAVYLCASSLVGAVEQFFGPGTRLTVL.

The chain uses TRBV19 and TRBJ2-7; TRBD1 might be the D (6 bases). Germline V gene sequence: CDR1 LNHDA, CDR2 SQIVND (reference sequence). Trimming took 3 bases from V and 3 from J, leaving 9 bases between them. This CDR3 contains 13 residues. The CDR3 sequence is CASSIGQYYEQYF. DNA of the CDR3: TGTGCCAGTAGTATCGGACAGTACTACGAGCAGTACTTC.

This clonotype was seen a handful of times. V is TRBV29-1 and J is TRBJ2-3; no firm D call. Germline V lookup: CDR1 SQVTM, CDR2 ANQGSEA. The CDR3 has 14 amino acids. Trimming pared 4 bases from V and 0 bases from J, leaving 11 bases between. The CDR3 sequence: CSVATLASTDTQYF. The DNA of the CDR3 is TGCAGCGTTGCAACGTTGGCTAGCACAGATACGCAGTATTTT.

This clonotype was recorded at least ten times. The chain's CDR3 is CASSLAGGQETQYF. DNA for the CDR3: TGTGCCAGCAGCTTAGCGGGGGGCCAAGAGACCCAGTACTTC. The chain uses TRBV7-9 and TRBJ2-5; D is perhaps TRBD2 (6 bases). Trimming left V 0 bases short and J 1 base short, with 6 bases between. Per the germline V gene, CDR1 is SEHNR and CDR2 is FQNEAQ (reference sequence). The CDR3 runs 14 residues.

This clonotype was recorded a few times. The V call is TRBV24-1, the J call TRBJ2-3; TRBD2 aligns across 14 bases. This CDR3 has 17 amino acids. Germline CDR1 and CDR2: KGHDR and SFDVKD. Germline trimming cut 9 bases from V and 0 bases from J; bases unmatched to any gene: 7. CDR3: CATAGTSGSTSTDTQYF. In DNA, the CDR3 is TGTGCCACCGCCGGGACTAGCGGGAGCACTAGCACAGATACGCAGTATTTT.

The rearrangement links TRBV5-4 to TRBJ2-3; 16 bases align to TRBD2. Germline-derived CDR1 and CDR2 are SGHNT and YYREEE (reference sequence). Trimming cost V 3 bases and J 6 bases; bases outside gene matches: 7. The CDR3 runs 17 residues. CDR3 in DNA: TGTGCCAGCAGCTCCGGGACTAGCGGGGGGGTCATGGATACGCAGTATTTT. Its protein product is CASSSGTSGGVMDTQYF.

The table lists this clonotype with many counts. This chain uses TRBV5-1 with TRBJ2-7, with D tentatively TRBD1 (6 bases). V lost 4 bases and J 7 bases, leaving 18 bases between the germline ends. In germline, CDR1 is SGHRS, CDR2 YFSETQ. This CDR3 spans 14 amino acids. The CDR3 sequence is CASSRSPPTGEQYF. The DNA for the CDR3 is TGCGCCAGCAGCCGTTCCCCCCCTACAGGGGAGCAGTACTTC.

There are a few counts of this clonotype. This CDR3 reads CAISAVKETQYF. Written as DNA, the CDR3 is TGTGCCATCAGTGCCGTCAAAGAGACCCAGTACTTC. The chain links TRBV10-3 to TRBJ2-5; D gene ambiguous. Germline values: CDR1 ENHRY, CDR2 SYGVKD. Deletions cut 4 bases from V and 3 bases from J, with 6 bases between. This CDR3 comprises 12 residues.

V gene TRBV12-3 or TRBV12-4 combines with J gene TRBJ2-3; D not certain. V lost 2 bases to trimming and J lost 5 bases, with 11 bases between them. The CDR3 spans 14 residues. The DNA of the CDR3 is TGTGCCAGCAGTTTAATAGTGGGTGGAGATACGCAGTATTTT. Translated: CASSLIVGGDTQYF.

V gene TRBV27 combines with J gene TRBJ1-6, with D uncertain. The CDR3 contains 11 residues. Germline loops: CDR1 MNHEY, CDR2 SMNVEV (reference sequence). The germline V and J ends were trimmed by 2 bases and 10 bases, with 3 bases remaining between them. This CDR3 reads CASSLPSPLHF. DNA for the CDR3: TGTGCCAGCAGTTTACCCTCACCCCTCCACTTT.

This clonotype was seen many times. Sequence at one end of the junction differs from germline and may be a read error. The chain has TRBV6-1 and TRBJ2-7, with TRBD2 matching over 9 bases. This CDR3 is 16 amino acids long. Germline V gene sequence: CDR1 MNHNS, CDR2 SASEGT. The CDR3 nucleotides are TGTGCCAGCAGTGAACTACGTGGGACTAGCTCCCACGAGCAGTACTTC. Translation gives CASSELRGTSSHEQYF.

This clonotype has more than one count but fewer than ten. The chain uses TRBV12-3 or TRBV12-4 and TRBJ2-5; D is ambiguous. V was pared by 2 bases and J by 1 base, with 8 bases between. This CDR3 is built from 14 residues. CDR3 bases: TGTGCCAGCAGTTTAACCCTTATCCAAGAGACCCAGTACTTC. Translated: CASSLTLIQETQYF.

V and J are TRBV7-9 and TRBJ2-1, with 8 bases aligning to TRBD2. The CDR3 spans 15 residues. Losses at the gene ends were 1 base for V and 8 bases for J; bases not matched to a gene: 7. Germline lookup yields CDR1 SEHNR and CDR2 FQNEAQ (reference sequence). The DNA for the CDR3 is TGTGCCAGCAGCTTAGGGGGACTAGTTACATATGAGCAGTTCTTC. This translates into CASSLGGLVTYEQFF.

This chain links TRBV9 with TRBJ2-3; 8 bases agree with TRBD2. Germline CDR1 reads SGDLS; CDR2 reads YYNGEE. The CDR3 consists of 16 residues. Trimming cost V 0 bases and J 6 bases; bases outside gene matches: 9. CDR3 loop: CASSVALAGGPDTQYF. The CDR3 nucleotides read TGTGCCAGCAGCGTAGCTTTGGCGGGGGGCCCGGATACGCAGTATTTT.

The V call is TRBV28, the J call TRBJ1-1; D ambiguous. CDR3 length equals 14 residues. From germline, CDR1 is MDHEN and CDR2 SYDVKM. Trimming shortened V by 3 bases and J by 1 base, and 9 bases separated the two germline ends. In nucleotides, the CDR3 is TGTGCCAGCAGTTTGGGGTTGGCGAACACTGAAGCTTTCTTT. It translates to CASSLGLANTEAFF.

This clonotype was recorded many times. The J gene is TRBJ2-1, the V gene TRBV6-2 or TRBV6-3, with 15 bases matching TRBD2. The CDR3 has 21 residues. Germline V lookup: CDR1 MNHEY, CDR2 SVGEGT. V trimming: 0 bases; J trimming: 4 bases; junction bases outside the gene matches: 13. CDR3 nucleotides: TGTGCCAGCAGTTACTCGACACGACCGGGACTAGCGGGAGGCTATTACAATGAGCAGTTCTTC. Its protein product is CASSYSTRPGLAGGYYNEQFF.

V usage is TRBV4-2 and J usage is TRBJ2-3, with D possibly being TRBD2 (6 bases). CDR1 and CDR2 from the germline V gene are LGHNA and YNFKEQ. The ends were cut back, 1 base at V and 2 bases at J, with 13 bases in the middle. This CDR3 is 16 amino acids long. The CDR3 coding sequence is TGTGCCAGCAGCCAAGGAGTTAGCGGAGTCACAGATACGCAGTATTTT. Encoded protein: CASSQGVSGVTDTQYF.

This clonotype occurred a few times. The gene calls are TRBV20-1 and TRBJ2-1; 7 nucleotides agree with TRBD1. J was trimmed by 4 bases and V by 5 bases; bases with no gene match: 8. The CDR3 is 14 amino acids. CDR1 DFQATT and CDR2 SNEGSKA come from the germline V gene (reference sequence). In DNA form, the CDR3 reads TGCAGTGCTTTAGGGGGCGCAGGGTACAATGAGCAGTTCTTC. This sequence encodes CSALGGAGYNEQFF.

The chain recombines TRBV15 with TRBJ2-1; 8 bases map to TRBD2. Trimming took 4 bases from V and 4 from J; bases not matched to a gene: 3. Per germline, CDR1 LNHNV and CDR2 YYDKDF (reference sequence). This CDR3 spans 14 amino acids. The CDR3 loop reads CATSMRLAYNEQFF. The CDR3 DNA follows: TGTGCCACCAGCATGCGACTAGCGTACAATGAGCAGTTCTTC.